A selection of T cell receptor beta chains follows, all from one sample in a study of blood T cell repertoires in COVID-19. Clones were sequenced by immunoSEQ multiplex PCR, and TCRdb holds only the in-frame ones, with some missing. The sample has some 110,000 clones, approximately 84% seen once. Sample: peripheral blood. These TCRs come from a man aged 40-49 years with acute or convalescent COVID-19. CDR3s include the opening cysteine and the closing phenylalanine or tryptophan. A D gene is named only where the DNA matches it firmly. Clone size is stated in some rows and not others, as once, few, many or a class when expanded.

cdr3_length: 14; d_call: NA; j_call: TRBJ1-6; v_call: TRBV30; clone_size: NA; cdr3_aa: CASSREGLHSPLHF; cdr3_nt: TGTGCCTCCTCCCGGGAGGGGTTACATTCACCCCTCCACTTT
cdr3_length: 15; d_call: NA; j_call: TRBJ2-6; v_call: TRBV11-1; clone_size: NA; cdr3_aa: CASSPRRGGANVLTF; cdr3_nt: TGTGCCAGCAGCCCCCGGAGGGGAGGGGCCAACGTCCTGACTTTC
cdr3_length: 13; d_call: TRBD1; j_call: TRBJ2-7; v_call: TRBV18; clone_size: NA; cdr3_aa: CASSQQGGYEQYF; cdr3_nt: TGTGCCAGCTCACAACAGGGGGGCTACGAGCAGTACTTC
cdr3_length: 14; d_call: NA; j_call: TRBJ2-7; v_call: TRBV28; clone_size: NA; cdr3_aa: CASSQQTDSYEQYF; cdr3_nt: TGTGCCAGCAGTCAACAAACCGACTCCTACGAGCAGTACTTC
cdr3_length: 15; d_call: TRBD1; j_call: TRBJ2-7; v_call: TRBV18; clone_size: NA; cdr3_aa: CASSPTGTGSYEQYF; cdr3_nt: TGTGCCAGCTCACCAACCGGGACAGGCTCCTACGAGCAGTACTTC
cdr3_length: 14; d_call: TRBD1; j_call: TRBJ1-4; v_call: TRBV2; clone_size: NA; cdr3_aa: CASSEDRGSEKLFF; cdr3_nt: TGTGCCAGCAGTGAGGACAGGGGAAGTGAAAAACTGTTTTTT
cdr3_length: 15; d_call: NA; j_call: TRBJ1-3; v_call: TRBV5-1; clone_size: few; cdr3_aa: CASSSNTAFGSTIYF; cdr3_nt: TGCGCCAGCAGCTCAAACACAGCTTTTGGAAGCACCATATATTTT
cdr3_length: 13; d_call: TRBD1; j_call: TRBJ1-1; v_call: TRBV7-9; clone_size: NA; cdr3_aa: CASTRQGGIEAFF; cdr3_nt: TGTGCCAGCACCCGACAGGGAGGCATTGAAGCTTTCTTT
cdr3_length: 16; d_call: NA; j_call: TRBJ2-1; v_call: TRBV21-1; clone_size: NA; cdr3_aa: CASKNPLAGKVDEQFF; cdr3_nt: TGTGCCAGCAAGAACCCTCTAGCGGGGAAGGTGGATGAGCAGTTCTTC
cdr3_length: 14; d_call: NA; j_call: TRBJ1-3; v_call: TRBV7-9; clone_size: NA; cdr3_aa: CASSFRTAGNTIYF; cdr3_nt: TGTGCCAGCAGTTTTAGGACAGCTGGAAACACCATATATTTT
cdr3_length: 13; d_call: NA; j_call: TRBJ2-3; v_call: TRBV18; clone_size: NA; cdr3_aa: CASSPPGADTQYF; cdr3_nt: TGTGCCAGCTCACCACCAGGGGCAGATACGCAGTATTTT
cdr3_length: 14; d_call: NA; j_call: TRBJ2-7; v_call: TRBV4-1; clone_size: NA; cdr3_aa: CASSSMTGRYEQYF; cdr3_nt: TGCGCCAGCAGCTCGATGACAGGGAGGTACGAGCAGTACTTC
cdr3_length: 15; d_call: NA; j_call: TRBJ2-7; v_call: TRBV11-2; clone_size: NA; cdr3_aa: CASSLGLGSSLEQYF; cdr3_nt: TGTGCCAGCAGCTTAGGTTTAGGGAGCAGTCTCGAGCAGTACTTC
cdr3_length: 15; d_call: NA; j_call: TRBJ2-5; v_call: TRBV7-9; clone_size: NA; cdr3_aa: CASSTYRGILETQYF; cdr3_nt: TGTGCCAGCAGCACCTATCGCGGGATTCTTGAGACCCAGTACTTC
cdr3_length: 15; d_call: TRBD2; j_call: TRBJ2-1; v_call: TRBV5-1; clone_size: NA; cdr3_aa: CASSPTSTRTNEQFF; cdr3_nt: TGCGCCAGCAGCCCGACTAGCACGAGAACGAATGAGCAGTTCTTC
cdr3_length: 16; d_call: NA; j_call: TRBJ2-4; v_call: TRBV18; clone_size: NA; cdr3_aa: CASSRRGSKAKNIQYF; cdr3_nt: TGTGCCAGCTCACGACGGGGGTCGAAAGCCAAAAACATTCAGTACTTC
cdr3_length: 14; d_call: NA; j_call: TRBJ1-6; v_call: TRBV7-9; clone_size: NA; cdr3_aa: CASSFGGANSPLHF; cdr3_nt: TGTGCCAGCAGCTTTGGGGGCGCCAACTCACCCCTCCACTTT
cdr3_length: 15; d_call: NA; j_call: TRBJ2-6; v_call: TRBV6-2/TRBV6-3; clone_size: NA; cdr3_aa: CASSYAGSGANVLTF; cdr3_nt: TGTGCCAGCAGTTACGCCGGCTCTGGGGCCAACGTCCTGACTTTC
cdr3_length: 13; d_call: NA; j_call: TRBJ1-5; v_call: TRBV6-5; clone_size: once; cdr3_aa: CASTGQYNQPQHF; cdr3_nt: TGTGCCAGCACCGGACAGTACAATCAGCCCCAGCATTTT
cdr3_length: 13; d_call: TRBD1; j_call: TRBJ2-1; v_call: TRBV2; clone_size: NA; cdr3_aa: CASLRDRGNEQFF; cdr3_nt: TGTGCCAGCCTAAGGGACAGGGGCAATGAGCAGTTCTTC
cdr3_length: 15; d_call: TRBD1; j_call: TRBJ2-7; v_call: TRBV2; clone_size: few; cdr3_aa: CASSPRTGDRYEQYF; cdr3_nt: TGTGCCAGCAGTCCCCGGACAGGTGACCGATACGAGCAGTACTTC
cdr3_length: 13; d_call: NA; j_call: TRBJ1-2; v_call: TRBV6-5; clone_size: NA; cdr3_aa: CASMAGQNYGYTF; cdr3_nt: TGTGCCAGCATGGCAGGCCAAAACTATGGCTACACCTTC
cdr3_length: 13; d_call: NA; j_call: TRBJ2-6; v_call: TRBV24-1; clone_size: NA; cdr3_aa: CATSTVGANVLTF; cdr3_nt: TGTGCCACCAGTACGGTGGGGGCCAACGTCCTGACTTTC
cdr3_length: 14; d_call: TRBD1; j_call: TRBJ2-5; v_call: TRBV7-2; clone_size: NA; cdr3_aa: CASSLRGPRKTQYF; cdr3_nt: TGTGCCAGCAGCTTGAGGGGGCCGCGGAAGACCCAGTACTTC
cdr3_length: 17; d_call: TRBD1; j_call: TRBJ2-6; v_call: TRBV7-8; clone_size: NA; cdr3_aa: CASSPRDRVTGANVLTF; cdr3_nt: TGTGCCAGCAGCCCCCGGGACAGGGTAACTGGGGCCAACGTCCTGACTTTC
cdr3_length: 15; d_call: TRBD1; j_call: TRBJ1-5; v_call: TRBV6-5; clone_size: NA; cdr3_aa: CASDKQGAGNQPQHF; cdr3_nt: TGTGCCAGCGACAAACAGGGGGCGGGCAATCAGCCCCAGCATTTT
cdr3_length: 11; d_call: NA; j_call: TRBJ2-1; v_call: TRBV20-1; clone_size: NA; cdr3_aa: CSANQGTIQFF; cdr3_nt: TGCAGTGCTAACCAAGGGACAATTCAGTTCTTC
cdr3_length: 16; d_call: TRBD1; j_call: TRBJ1-3; v_call: TRBV9; clone_size: NA; cdr3_aa: CASSVGPGTGRYTIYF; cdr3_nt: TGTGCCAGCAGCGTAGGCCCGGGGACAGGGAGGTACACCATATATTTT
cdr3_length: 16; d_call: NA; j_call: TRBJ2-1; v_call: TRBV6-1; clone_size: NA; cdr3_aa: CASSGRGWANYNEQFF; cdr3_nt: TGTGCCAGCAGTGGGAGAGGGTGGGCAAACTACAATGAGCAGTTCTTC
cdr3_length: 15; d_call: TRBD1; j_call: TRBJ1-1; v_call: TRBV18; clone_size: NA; cdr3_aa: CASSTRQGPNTEAFF; cdr3_nt: TGTGCCAGCTCAACCCGACAGGGGCCGAACACTGAAGCTTTCTTT
cdr3_length: 17; d_call: TRBD2; j_call: TRBJ2-3; v_call: TRBV4-3; clone_size: NA; cdr3_aa: CASSQGASGGDADTQYF; cdr3_nt: TGCGCCAGCAGCCAAGGAGCTAGCGGGGGTGACGCAGATACGCAGTATTTT
cdr3_length: 12; d_call: NA; j_call: TRBJ1-1; v_call: TRBV5-4; clone_size: NA; cdr3_aa: CASSRIDTEAFF; cdr3_nt: TGTGCCAGCAGCCGTATTGACACTGAAGCTTTCTTT
cdr3_length: 14; d_call: TRBD2; j_call: TRBJ2-5; v_call: TRBV5-1; clone_size: NA; cdr3_aa: CASSLGGSGETQYF; cdr3_nt: TGCGCCAGCAGCTTGGGAGGTAGCGGGGAGACCCAGTACTTC
cdr3_length: 13; d_call: NA; j_call: TRBJ1-2; v_call: TRBV11-2; clone_size: NA; cdr3_aa: CASSAQPGIGYTF; cdr3_nt: TGTGCCAGCAGCGCTCAACCAGGGATCGGCTACACCTTC
cdr3_length: 14; d_call: TRBD1; j_call: TRBJ1-6; v_call: TRBV6-6; clone_size: NA; cdr3_aa: CASSFRDRGSPLHF; cdr3_nt: TGTGCCAGCAGTTTCCGGGACAGGGGTTCACCCCTCCACTTT
cdr3_length: 15; d_call: NA; j_call: TRBJ1-2; v_call: TRBV5-1; clone_size: NA; cdr3_aa: CASSLASPHTYGYTF; cdr3_nt: TGCGCCAGCAGCTTGGCCTCACCGCACACCTATGGCTACACCTTC
cdr3_length: 18; d_call: TRBD1; j_call: TRBJ1-6; v_call: TRBV5-1; clone_size: NA; cdr3_aa: CASSPGTGALSYNSPLHF; cdr3_nt: TGCGCCAGCAGCCCCGGGACAGGGGCTTTGTCCTATAATTCACCCCTCCACTTT
cdr3_length: 15; d_call: TRBD1; j_call: TRBJ2-2; v_call: TRBV5-1; clone_size: NA; cdr3_aa: CASSLTGASTGELFF; cdr3_nt: TGCGCCAGCAGCTTAACAGGGGCTAGCACCGGGGAGCTGTTTTTT
cdr3_length: 17; d_call: TRBD2; j_call: TRBJ2-5; v_call: TRBV30; clone_size: NA; cdr3_aa: CAWSGGASGRARETQYF; cdr3_nt: TGTGCCTGGAGTGGAGGGGCTAGCGGGAGGGCGCGGGAGACCCAGTACTTC
cdr3_length: 17; d_call: NA; j_call: TRBJ2-1; v_call: TRBV4-1; clone_size: NA; cdr3_aa: CASSHGGRSGFYNEQFF; cdr3_nt: TGCGCCAGCAGCCACGGTGGCCGTTCCGGGTTCTACAATGAGCAGTTCTTC
cdr3_length: 17; d_call: TRBD1; j_call: TRBJ1-3; v_call: TRBV11-2; clone_size: NA; cdr3_aa: CASSLFARQGRGNTIYF; cdr3_nt: TGTGCCAGCAGCTTATTTGCCCGACAGGGGAGAGGAAACACCATATATTTT
cdr3_length: 14; d_call: NA; j_call: TRBJ1-4; v_call: TRBV18; clone_size: NA; cdr3_aa: CASSPQDGSEKLFF; cdr3_nt: TGTGCCAGCTCACCTCAAGATGGTAGTGAAAAACTGTTTTTT
cdr3_length: 13; d_call: NA; j_call: TRBJ1-1; v_call: TRBV7-9; clone_size: NA; cdr3_aa: CASSLEGPTEAFF; cdr3_nt: TGTGCCAGCAGCTTGGAGGGTCCCACTGAAGCTTTCTTT
cdr3_length: 15; d_call: TRBD1; j_call: TRBJ2-1; v_call: TRBV7-2; clone_size: NA; cdr3_aa: CASNPGTGRRNEQFF; cdr3_nt: TGTGCCAGCAACCCAGGGACAGGTCGTAGGAATGAGCAGTTCTTC
cdr3_length: 15; d_call: TRBD2; j_call: TRBJ2-1; v_call: TRBV30; clone_size: NA; cdr3_aa: CAWSVAGLQYNEQFF; cdr3_nt: TGTGCCTGGAGTGTTGCGGGACTACAATACAATGAGCAGTTCTTC
cdr3_length: 14; d_call: NA; j_call: TRBJ1-1; v_call: TRBV20-1; clone_size: NA; cdr3_aa: CSASKRGGNTEAFF; cdr3_nt: TGCAGTGCTAGTAAACGAGGAGGGAACACTGAAGCTTTCTTT
cdr3_length: 15; d_call: TRBD1; j_call: TRBJ1-5; v_call: TRBV5-5; clone_size: few; cdr3_aa: CASSLGGQTNQPQHF; cdr3_nt: TGTGCCAGCAGCTTGGGGGGACAGACAAATCAGCCCCAGCATTTT